This T cell receptor (beta chain) was identified in a study of T-cell reconstitution after alpha-beta-depleted transplantation in children. Whole-study findings and limits: Surviving recipient T cells and intrathymic progenitors accounted for some patients' high TCRbeta diversity at day 60. Reports say that about two months after transplant, the alpha-beta T cells came out of several hundred graft clones that had expanded.

This clonotype was detected a few times. Its antigen is as yet unknown. The germline V gene encodes CDR1 KGHSH and CDR2 LQKENI. V was cut by 2 bases and J by 6 bases, with 11 bases left in between. The CDR3 loop spans 15 amino acids. The TCRbeta library was prepared with unique molecular identifiers. TCRdb re-analysed the PCR reads in MiXCR, keeping a single row per CDR3 protein. The table has just over 950,000 distinct CDR3 sequences, about 29% seen once. The chain couples TRBV18 to TRBJ1-6, with TRBD1 as a possible D gene (6 bases). The source of this sequence is a boy less than two years old who had a stem cell transplant for SCID, so the T cells may come from the graft donor. Specimen: PBMCs, mostly from graft donor cells, collected 360 days after TCRalphabeta/CD19-depleted stem cell transplant. In nucleotides, the CDR3 is TGTGCCAGCTCACCAACGACAGGAATTAATTCACCCCTCCACTTT. It encodes CASSPTTGINSPLHF.